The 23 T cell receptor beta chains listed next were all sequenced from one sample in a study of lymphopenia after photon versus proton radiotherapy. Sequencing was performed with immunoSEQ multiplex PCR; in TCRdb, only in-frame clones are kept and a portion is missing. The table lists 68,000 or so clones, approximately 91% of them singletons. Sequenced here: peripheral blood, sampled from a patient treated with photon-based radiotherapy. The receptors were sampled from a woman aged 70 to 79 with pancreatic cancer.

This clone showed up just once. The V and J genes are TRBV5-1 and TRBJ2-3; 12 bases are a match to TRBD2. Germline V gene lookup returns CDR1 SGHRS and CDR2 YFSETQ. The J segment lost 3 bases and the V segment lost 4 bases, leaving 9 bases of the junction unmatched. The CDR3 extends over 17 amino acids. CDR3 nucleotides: TGCGCCAGCAGCCGCCGGACTAGCGGGACGGGAACAGATACGCAGTATTTT. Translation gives CASSRRTSGTGTDTQYF.

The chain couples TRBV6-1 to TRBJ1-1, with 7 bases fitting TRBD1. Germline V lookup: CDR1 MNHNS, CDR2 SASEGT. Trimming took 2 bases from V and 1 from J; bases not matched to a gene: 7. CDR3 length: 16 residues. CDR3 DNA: TGTGCCAGCAGTGAATTTGAGGGGGCTGGGAACACTGAAGCTTTCTTT. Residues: CASSEFEGAGNTEAFF.

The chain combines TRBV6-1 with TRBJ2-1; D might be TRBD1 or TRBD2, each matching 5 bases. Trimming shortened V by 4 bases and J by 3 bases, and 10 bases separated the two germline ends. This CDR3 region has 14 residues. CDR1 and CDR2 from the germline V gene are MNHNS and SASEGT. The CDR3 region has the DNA TGTGCCAGCAGTGCGGGACCGAACTACAATGAGCAGTTCTTC. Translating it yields CASSAGPNYNEQFF.

CDR3 loop: CASSDNTGGKYNEQFF. CDR3 nucleotides: TGTGCCAGCAGCGACAATACAGGGGGTAAATACAATGAGCAGTTCTTC. J is TRBJ2-1 and V is TRBV11-2; 8 nucleotides line up with TRBD1. This CDR3 is built from 16 residues. After removal of 5 bases from V and 4 bases from J, the junction contained 10 bases not matched to a gene. From germline, CDR1 is SGHAT and CDR2 FQNNGV.

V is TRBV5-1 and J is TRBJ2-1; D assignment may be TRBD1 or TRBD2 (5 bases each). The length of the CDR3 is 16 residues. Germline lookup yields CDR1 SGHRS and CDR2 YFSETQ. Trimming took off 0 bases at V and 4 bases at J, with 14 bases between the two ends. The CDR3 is CASSLGAGALYNEQFF. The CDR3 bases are TGCGCCAGCAGCTTGGGTGCCGGGGCGCTATACAATGAGCAGTTCTTC.

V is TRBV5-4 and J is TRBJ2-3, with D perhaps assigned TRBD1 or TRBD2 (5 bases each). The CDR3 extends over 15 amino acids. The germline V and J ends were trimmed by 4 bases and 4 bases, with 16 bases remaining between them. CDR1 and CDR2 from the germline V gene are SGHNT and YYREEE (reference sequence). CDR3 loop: CASSAAGRGADTQYF. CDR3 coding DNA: TGTGCCAGCAGCGCCGCAGGGCGAGGGGCAGATACGCAGTATTTT.

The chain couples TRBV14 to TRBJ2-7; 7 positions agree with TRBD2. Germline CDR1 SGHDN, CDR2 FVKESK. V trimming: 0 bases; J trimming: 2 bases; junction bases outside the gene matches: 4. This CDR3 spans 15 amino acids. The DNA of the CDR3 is TGTGCCAGCAGCCAAGAGCGGGAGTATCCCTACGAGCAGTACTTC. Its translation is CASSQEREYPYEQYF.

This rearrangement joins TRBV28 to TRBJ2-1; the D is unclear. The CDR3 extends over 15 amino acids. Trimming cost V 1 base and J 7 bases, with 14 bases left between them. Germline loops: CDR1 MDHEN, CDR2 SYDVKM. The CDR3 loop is CASSLLSESENEQFF. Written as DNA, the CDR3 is TGTGCCAGCAGTTTATTATCGGAGTCGGAGAATGAGCAGTTCTTC.

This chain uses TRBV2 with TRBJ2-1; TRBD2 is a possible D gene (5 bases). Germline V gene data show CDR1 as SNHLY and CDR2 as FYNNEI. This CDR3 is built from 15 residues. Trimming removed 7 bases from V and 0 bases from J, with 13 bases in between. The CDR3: CASTSGGSSYNEQFF. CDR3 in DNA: TGTGCCAGCACCTCTGGAGGAAGCTCCTACAATGAGCAGTTCTTC.

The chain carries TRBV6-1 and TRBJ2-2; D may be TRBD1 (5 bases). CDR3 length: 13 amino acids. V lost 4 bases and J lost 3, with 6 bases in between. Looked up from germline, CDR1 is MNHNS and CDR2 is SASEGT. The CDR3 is CASSATDTGELFF. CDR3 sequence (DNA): TGTGCCAGCAGTGCGACAGACACCGGGGAGCTGTTTTTT.

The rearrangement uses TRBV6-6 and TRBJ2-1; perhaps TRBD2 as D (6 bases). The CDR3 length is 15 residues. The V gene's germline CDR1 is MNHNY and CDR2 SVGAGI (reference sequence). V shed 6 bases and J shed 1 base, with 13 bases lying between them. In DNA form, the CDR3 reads TGTGCCAGCAGCGATACGGGAGCTTCCTACAATGAGCAGTTCTTC. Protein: CASSDTGASYNEQFF.

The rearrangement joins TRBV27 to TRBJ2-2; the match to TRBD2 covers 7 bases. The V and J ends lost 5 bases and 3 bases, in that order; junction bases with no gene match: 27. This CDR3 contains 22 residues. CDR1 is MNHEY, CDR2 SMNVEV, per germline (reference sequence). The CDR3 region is CASSMFSRSSGWRPADTGELFF. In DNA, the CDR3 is TGTGCCAGCAGTATGTTTAGTAGGTCTAGCGGCTGGAGGCCGGCTGACACCGGGGAGCTGTTTTTT.

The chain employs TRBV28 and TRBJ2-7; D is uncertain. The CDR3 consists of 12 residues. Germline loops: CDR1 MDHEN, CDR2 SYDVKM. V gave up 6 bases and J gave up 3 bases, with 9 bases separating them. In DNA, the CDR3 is TGTGCCAGCAGATCAAACGACTACGAGCAGTACTTC. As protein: CASRSNDYEQYF.

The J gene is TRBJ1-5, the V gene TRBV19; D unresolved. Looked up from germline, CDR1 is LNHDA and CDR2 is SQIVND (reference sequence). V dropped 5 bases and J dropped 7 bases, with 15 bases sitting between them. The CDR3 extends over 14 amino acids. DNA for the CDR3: TGTGCCAGTAGTCCCGGGCCCGGCGGACAGCCCCAGCATTTT. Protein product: CASSPGPGGQPQHF. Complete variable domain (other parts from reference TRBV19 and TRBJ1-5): DGGITQSPKYLFRKEGQNVTLSCEQNLNHDAMYWYRQDPGQGLRLIYYSQIVNDFQKGDIAEGYSVSREKKESFPLTVTSAQKNPTAFYLCASSPGPGGQPQHFGDGTRLSIL.

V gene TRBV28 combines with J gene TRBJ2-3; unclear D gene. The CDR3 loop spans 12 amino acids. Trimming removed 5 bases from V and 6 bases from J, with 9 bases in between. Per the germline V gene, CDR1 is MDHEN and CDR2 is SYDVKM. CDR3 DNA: TGTGCCAGCAGTAAGCTAGAGGATACGCAGTATTTT. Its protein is CASSKLEDTQYF.

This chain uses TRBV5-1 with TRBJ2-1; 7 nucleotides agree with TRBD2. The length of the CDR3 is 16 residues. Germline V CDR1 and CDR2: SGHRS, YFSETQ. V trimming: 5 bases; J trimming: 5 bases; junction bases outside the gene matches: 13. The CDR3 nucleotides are TGCGCCAGCAGGACGCCCTCGGGAGGCTGGAACAATGAGCAGTTCTTC. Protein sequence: CASRTPSGGWNNEQFF.

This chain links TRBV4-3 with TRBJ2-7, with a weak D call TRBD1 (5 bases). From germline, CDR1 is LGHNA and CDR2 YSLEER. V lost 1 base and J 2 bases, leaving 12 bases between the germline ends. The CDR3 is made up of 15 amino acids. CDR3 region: CASSQGATVTYEQYF. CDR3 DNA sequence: TGCGCCAGCAGCCAAGGCGCGACAGTCACCTACGAGCAGTACTTC.

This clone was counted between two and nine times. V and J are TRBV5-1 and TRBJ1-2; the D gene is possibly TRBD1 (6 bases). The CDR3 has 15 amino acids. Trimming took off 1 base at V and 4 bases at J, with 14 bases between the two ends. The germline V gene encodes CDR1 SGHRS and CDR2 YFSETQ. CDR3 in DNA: TGCGCCAGCAGCTTGCGTGGGGACAAGGCCTATGGCTACACCTTC. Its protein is CASSLRGDKAYGYTF. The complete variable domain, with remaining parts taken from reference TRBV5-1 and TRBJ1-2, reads KAGVTQTPRYLIKTRGQQVTLSCSPISGHRSVSWYQQTPGQGLQFLFEYFSETQRNKGNFPGRFSGRQFSNSRSEMNVSTLELGDSALYLCASSLRGDKAYGYTFGSGTRLTVV.

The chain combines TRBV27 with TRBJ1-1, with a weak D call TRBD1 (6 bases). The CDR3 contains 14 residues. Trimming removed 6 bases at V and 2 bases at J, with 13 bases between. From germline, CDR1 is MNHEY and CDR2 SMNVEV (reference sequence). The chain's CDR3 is CASRDSFLNTEAFF. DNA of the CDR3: TGTGCCAGCAGGGACAGTTTCCTAAACACTGAAGCTTTCTTT.

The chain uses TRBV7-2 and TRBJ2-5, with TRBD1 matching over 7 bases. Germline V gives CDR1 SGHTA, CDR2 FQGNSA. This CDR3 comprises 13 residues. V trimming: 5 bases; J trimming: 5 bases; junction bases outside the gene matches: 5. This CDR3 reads CASSGTVAETQYF. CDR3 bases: TGTGCCAGCAGCGGGACAGTCGCCGAGACCCAGTACTTC.

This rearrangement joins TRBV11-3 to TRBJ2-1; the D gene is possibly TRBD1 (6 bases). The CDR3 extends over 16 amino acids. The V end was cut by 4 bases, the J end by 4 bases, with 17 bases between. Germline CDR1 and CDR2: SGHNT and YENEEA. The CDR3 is CASSSLETGDYNEQFF. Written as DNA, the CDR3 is TGTGCCAGCAGCTCCTTAGAGACAGGAGATTACAATGAGCAGTTCTTC.

The CDR3 region is CASSGYSPQETQYF. The CDR3 nucleotides read TGTGCCAGCTCTGGTTACAGCCCTCAAGAGACCCAGTACTTC. The gene calls are TRBV28 and TRBJ2-5; no clear D. There are 14 residues in the CDR3. Trimming left V 8 bases short and J 2 bases short, with 15 bases between. The germline CDR1 and CDR2 sequences are MDHEN and SYDVKM.

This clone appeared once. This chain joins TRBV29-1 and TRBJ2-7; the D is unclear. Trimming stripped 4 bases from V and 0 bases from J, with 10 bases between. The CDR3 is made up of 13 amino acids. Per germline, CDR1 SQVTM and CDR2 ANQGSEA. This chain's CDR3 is CSVVGPFSYEQYF. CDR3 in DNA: TGCAGCGTTGTCGGGCCATTCTCCTACGAGCAGTACTTC.